Below, 4 T cell receptor beta chains from the same sample are listed, as sequenced in a study of OX40 agonist ivuxolimab in advanced cancers. Clones were sequenced by immunoSEQ multiplex PCR, and TCRdb holds only the in-frame ones, with some missing. The repertoire holds under 45,000 clones, with around 74% as singletons. The material was CD4+ or CD8+ T cells sorted from blood, obtained in a trial of the OX40 agonist ivuxolimab. The receptors stem from an adult with an advanced solid tumor such as melanoma, head and neck, liver or kidney cancer.

The gene calls are TRBV7-6 and TRBJ1-1; the match to TRBD1 covers 9 bases. CDR3 size: 13 residues. CDR1 and CDR2 from the germline V gene are SGHVS and FNYEAQ. Trimming took 3 bases from V and 6 from J; bases not matched to a gene: 2. The CDR3 loop reads CASSFGQGSEAFF. The CDR3 coding sequence is TGTGCCAGCAGCTTCGGACAGGGGTCTGAAGCTTTCTTT.

Note on this clone: A junction boundary mismatches the germline segment, possibly from a read error. This sequence joins TRBV15 and TRBJ1-2, with D perhaps matching TRBD1 (5 bases). CDR3 length: 11 residues. The germline gives CDR1 LNHNV, CDR2 YYDKDF (reference sequence). The CDR3 bases are TGTGCCACGCGCAGGCAGGGTCTACTATCCTTC. Residues: CATRRQGLLSF.

The chain recombines TRBV10-2 with TRBJ1-2, with D hard to call. The CDR3 sequence is 13 residues long. With 1 base removed from V and 3 bases from J, the gap between germline ends came to 6 bases. CDR1 and CDR2 from the germline V gene are WSHSY and SAAADI. The CDR3 loop is CASSEWRDYGYTF. The CDR3 coding sequence is TGCGCCAGCAGTGAGTGGCGGGACTATGGCTACACCTTC.

Here the CDR3 DNA reads TGCAGTGCCGCGGTCCCTGAAGCTTTCTTT. This codes for CSAAVPEAFF. J is TRBJ1-1 and V is TRBV20-1, with no clear D. Germline CDR1 reads DFQATT; CDR2 reads SNEGSKA (reference sequence). The CDR3 spans 10 residues. Trimming stripped 6 bases from V and 6 bases from J, with 8 bases between.